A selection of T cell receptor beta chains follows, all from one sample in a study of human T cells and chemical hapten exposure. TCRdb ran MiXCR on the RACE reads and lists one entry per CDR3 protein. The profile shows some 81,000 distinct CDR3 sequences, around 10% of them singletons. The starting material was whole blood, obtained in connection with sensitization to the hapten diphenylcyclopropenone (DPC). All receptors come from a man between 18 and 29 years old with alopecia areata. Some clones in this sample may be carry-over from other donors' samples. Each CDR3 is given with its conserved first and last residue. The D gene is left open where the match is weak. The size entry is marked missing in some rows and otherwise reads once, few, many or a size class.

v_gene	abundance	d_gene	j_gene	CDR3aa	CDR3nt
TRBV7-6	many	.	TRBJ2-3	CASSFQGKAFTDTQYF	TGTGCCAGCAGCTTCCAGGGGAAGGCCTTCACAGATACGCAGTATTTT
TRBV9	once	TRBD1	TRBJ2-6	CASSADRAGANVLTF	TGTGCCAGCAGCGCAGACAGGGCTGGGGCCAACGTCCTGACTTTC
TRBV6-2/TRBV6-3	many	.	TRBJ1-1	CASSSSRRNTEAFF	TGTGCCAGCAGTTCCTCGAGGAGAAACACTGAAGCTTTCTTT
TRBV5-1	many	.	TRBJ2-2	CASSYRARGPNTGELFF	TGCGCCAGCAGCTATCGGGCCAGGGGTCCGAACACCGGGGAGCTGTTTTTT
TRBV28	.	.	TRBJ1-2	CATTGNYGYTF	TGTGCCACCACAGGCAACTATGGCTACACCTTC
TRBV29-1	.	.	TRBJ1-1	CSVDSTEAFF	TGCAGCGTCGACAGTACTGAAGCTTTCTTT
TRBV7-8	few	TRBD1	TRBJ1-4	CASSPGQGSEKLFF	TGTGCCAGCAGCCCCGGACAGGGGAGTGAAAAACTGTTTTTT
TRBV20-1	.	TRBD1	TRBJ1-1	CSARTGGAKGAFF	TGCAGTGCAAGGACAGGGGGCGCAAAAGGAGCTTTCTTT
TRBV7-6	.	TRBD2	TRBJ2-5	CASSFRGLAGVQETQYF	TGTGCCAGCAGCTTCAGAGGGCTAGCGGGGGTACAAGAGACCCAGTACTTC
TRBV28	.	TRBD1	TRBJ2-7	CASSYRDRVHF	TGTGCCAGCAGCTACCGGGACAGGGTGCACTTC
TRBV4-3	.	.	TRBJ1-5	CASSQDSDQPQHF	TGCGCCAGCAGCCAAGATAGTGATCAGCCCCAGCATTTT
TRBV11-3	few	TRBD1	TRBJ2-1	CASSHTGGDEQFF	TGTGCCAGCAGCCATACAGGGGGTGATGAGCAGTTCTTC
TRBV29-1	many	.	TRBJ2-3	CSASGDTQYF	TGCAGCGCCTCAGGCGATACGCAGTATTTT
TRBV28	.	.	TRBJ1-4	CASRGSREKLFF	TGTGCCAGCAGAGGGTCGCGCGAAAAACTGTTTTTT
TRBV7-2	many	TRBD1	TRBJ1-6	CASSTSDRGHSPLHF	TGTGCCAGCAGTACCTCAGACAGGGGGCATTCACCCCTCCACTTT
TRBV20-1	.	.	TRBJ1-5	CSASDGQPQHF	TGCAGTGCTAGTGATGGGCAGCCCCAGCATTTT